This T cell receptor (beta chain) was identified during a study of radiotherapy plus CTLA-4 blockade in lung cancer. Study-wide background: The study recorded objective responses in 18% of patients and disease control in 25% to 35%. Regarding the study as a whole: Tumor-derived TCR clones expanded in blood after radiotherapy plus ipilimumab. Strongest reported response predictors: early blood clone changes and post-radiation interferon-beta.

Comment on this clone: What it binds is not known.

This CDR3 is 15 amino acids long. The germline gives CDR1 MNHEY, CDR2 SVGAGI. With V trimmed by 4 bases and J by 3 bases, 6 bases remained unmatched. Clones were sequenced by immunoSEQ multiplex PCR, and TCRdb holds only the in-frame ones, with some missing. The sample has more than 95,000 clones, about four fifths seen once. People whose metastatic non-small-cell lung cancer was chemo-refractory got focal radiation along with CTLA-4 blockade by ipilimumab. The starting material was peripheral blood, obtained from a patient treated with radiotherapy plus ipilimumab. The source of this sequence is a human donor with non-small cell lung cancer who had a partial response to radiotherapy plus ipilimumab. The chain carries TRBV6-5 and TRBJ2-3, with 8 bases matching TRBD2. The chain's CDR3 is CASSFQRERTDTQYF. DNA of the CDR3: TGTGCCAGCAGTTTCCAGCGGGAGCGGACAGATACGCAGTATTTT.